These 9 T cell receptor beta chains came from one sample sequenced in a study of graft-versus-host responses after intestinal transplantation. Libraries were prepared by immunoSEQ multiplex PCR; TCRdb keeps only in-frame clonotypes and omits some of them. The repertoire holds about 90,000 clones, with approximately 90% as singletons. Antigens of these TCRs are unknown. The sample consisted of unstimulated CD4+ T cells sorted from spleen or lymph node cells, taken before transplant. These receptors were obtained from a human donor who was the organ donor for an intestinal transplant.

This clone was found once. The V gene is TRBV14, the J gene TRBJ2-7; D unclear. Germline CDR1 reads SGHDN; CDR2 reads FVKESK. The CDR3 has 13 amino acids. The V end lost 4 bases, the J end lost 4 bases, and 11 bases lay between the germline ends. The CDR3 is CASSPRGTYEQYF. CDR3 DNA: TGTGCCAGCAGCCCCCGCGGTACTTACGAGCAGTACTTC.

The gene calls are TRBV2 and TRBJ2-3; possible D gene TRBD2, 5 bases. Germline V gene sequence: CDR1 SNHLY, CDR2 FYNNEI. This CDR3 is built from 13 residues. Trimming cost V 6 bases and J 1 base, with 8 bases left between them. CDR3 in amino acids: CASRYGGTDTQYF. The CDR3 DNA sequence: TGTGCCAGCAGGTACGGGGGCACAGATACGCAGTATTTT. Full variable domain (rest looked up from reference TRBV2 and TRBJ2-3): EPEVTQTPSHQVTQMGQEVILRCVPISNHLYFYWYRQILGQKVEFLVSFYNNEISEKSEIFDDQFSVERPDGSNFTLKIRSTKLEDSAMYFCASRYGGTDTQYFGPGTRLTVL.

CDR3 bases: TGTGCCAGTTTACCGGGACAGGGCGGCACTGAAGCTTTCTTT. Translation: CASLPGQGGTEAFF. This sequence joins TRBV6-1 and TRBJ1-1; TRBD1 matches 9 bases. J was trimmed by 4 bases and V by 9 bases; bases with no gene match: 9. The CDR3 totals 14 residues. The germline V gene encodes CDR1 MNHNS and CDR2 SASEGT.

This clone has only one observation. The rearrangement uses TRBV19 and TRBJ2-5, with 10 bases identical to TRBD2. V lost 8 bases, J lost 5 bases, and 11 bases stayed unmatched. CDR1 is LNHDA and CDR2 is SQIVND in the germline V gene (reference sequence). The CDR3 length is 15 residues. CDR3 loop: CASATWTSGRETQYF. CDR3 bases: TGTGCCAGTGCAACATGGACTAGCGGTAGGGAGACCCAGTACTTC.

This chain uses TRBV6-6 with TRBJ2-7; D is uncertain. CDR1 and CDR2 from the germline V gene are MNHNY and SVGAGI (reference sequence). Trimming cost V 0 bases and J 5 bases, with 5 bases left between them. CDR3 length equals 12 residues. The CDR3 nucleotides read TGTGCCAGCAGTTACTCTCCCGACGAGCAGTACTTC. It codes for CASSYSPDEQYF.

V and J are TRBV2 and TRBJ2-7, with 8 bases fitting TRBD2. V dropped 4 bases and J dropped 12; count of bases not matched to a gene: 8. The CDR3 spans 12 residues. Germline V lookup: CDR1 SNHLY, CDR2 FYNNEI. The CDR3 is CASSGTSIFPYF. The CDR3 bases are TGTGCCAGCAGTGGGACTAGCATTTTTCCGTACTTC.

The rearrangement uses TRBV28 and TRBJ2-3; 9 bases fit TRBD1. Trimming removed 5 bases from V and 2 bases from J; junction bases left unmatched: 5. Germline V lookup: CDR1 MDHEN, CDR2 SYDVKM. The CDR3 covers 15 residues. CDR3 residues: CASSLGDRVTDTQYF. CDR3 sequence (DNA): TGTGCCAGCAGTCTGGGGGACAGGGTCACAGATACGCAGTATTTT.

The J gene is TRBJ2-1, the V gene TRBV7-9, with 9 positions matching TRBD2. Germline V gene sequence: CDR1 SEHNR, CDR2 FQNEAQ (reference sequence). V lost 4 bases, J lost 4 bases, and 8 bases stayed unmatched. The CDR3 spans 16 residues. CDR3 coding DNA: TGTGCCAGCAGCTCTCCGGGTCTAGCGGGGTACAATGAGCAGTTCTTC. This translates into CASSSPGLAGYNEQFF. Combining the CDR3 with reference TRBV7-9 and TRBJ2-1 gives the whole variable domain DTGVSQNPRHKITKRGQNVTFRCDPISEHNRLYWYRQTLGQGPEFLTYFQNEAQLEKSRLLSDRFSAERPKGSFSTLEIQRTEQGDSAMYLCASSSPGLAGYNEQFFGPGTRLTVL.

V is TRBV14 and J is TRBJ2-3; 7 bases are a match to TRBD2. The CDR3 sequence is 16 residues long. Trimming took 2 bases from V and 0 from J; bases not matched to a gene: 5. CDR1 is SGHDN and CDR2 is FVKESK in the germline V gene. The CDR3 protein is CASSQLLASSTDTQYF. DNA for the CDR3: TGTGCCAGCAGCCAATTACTAGCGTCTAGCACAGATACGCAGTATTTT.